What follows describes a single T cell receptor beta chain. After removal of 3 bases from V and 5 bases from J, the junction contained 7 bases not matched to a gene. This CDR3 is 15 amino acids long. Germline values: CDR1 MNHEY, CDR2 SMNVEV (reference sequence). This sample was included in a study of blood T cell repertoires in COVID-19. Study details: Material from acute and convalescent COVID-19 was sourced from the United States, Italy and Spain. From T cells, B-cell-depleted T cells, or PBMCs came the material, which was cDNA or gDNA.

Per the original methods: Reference gene primers were amplified, and this amplification served to estimate nucleated cell counts. Here immunoSEQ multiplex PCR was the method, and the copy in TCRdb shows in-frame clones only, minus some. V and J calls and clone size are given by that table; D and trimming were obtained from the DNA. The repertoire holds roughly 45,000 clones, with roughly 80% as singletons. The chain carries TRBV27 and TRBJ2-5, with 9 bases matching TRBD2. Sequenced input: peripheral blood. The sequence was obtained from a woman in her seventies with acute or convalescent COVID-19. For the CDR3, the DNA is TGTGCCAGCAGTTTTGGAGTAGCGGGAGCGGAGACCCAGTACTTC. Translated, it gives CASSFGVAGAETQYF.